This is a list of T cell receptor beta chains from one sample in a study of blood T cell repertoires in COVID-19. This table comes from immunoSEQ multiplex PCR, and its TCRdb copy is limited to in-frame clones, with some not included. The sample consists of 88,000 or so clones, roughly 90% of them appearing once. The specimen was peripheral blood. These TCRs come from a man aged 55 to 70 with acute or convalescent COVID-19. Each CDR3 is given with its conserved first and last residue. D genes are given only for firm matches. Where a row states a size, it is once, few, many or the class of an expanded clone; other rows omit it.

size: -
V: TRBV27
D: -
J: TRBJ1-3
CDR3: CASSPCSPGRGFTIYF
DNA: TGTGCCAGCAGCCCATGTTCCCCGGGCAGGGGATTCACCATATATTTT

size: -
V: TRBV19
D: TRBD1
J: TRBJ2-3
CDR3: CASSGTVLKDTQYF
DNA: TGTGCCAGTTCCGGGACAGTCCTCAAGGATACGCAGTATTTT

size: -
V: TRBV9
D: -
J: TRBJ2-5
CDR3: CASSVDSQGGVKETQYF
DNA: TGTGCCAGCAGCGTAGATTCACAGGGTGGGGTCAAAGAGACCCAGTACTTC

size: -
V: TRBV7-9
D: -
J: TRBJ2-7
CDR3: CASSKAGTDYEQYF
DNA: TGTGCCAGCAGCAAGGCGGGGACTGACTACGAGCAGTACTTC

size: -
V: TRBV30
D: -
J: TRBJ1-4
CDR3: CAWLQGEEKLFF
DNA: TGTGCCTGGTTACAGGGAGAAGAAAAACTGTTTTTT

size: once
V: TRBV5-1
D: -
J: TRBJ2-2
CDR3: CASSPVSQGSRTGELFF
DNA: TGCGCCAGCAGCCCGGTATCTCAGGGAAGTCGGACCGGGGAGCTGTTTTTT

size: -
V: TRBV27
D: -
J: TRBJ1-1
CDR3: CASSLLRDTEAFF
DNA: TGTGCCAGCAGTTTATTAAGAGACACTGAAGCTTTCTTT

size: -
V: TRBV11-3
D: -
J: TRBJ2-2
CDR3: CASSVDSFNTGELFF
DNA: TGTGCCAGCAGCGTTGACAGTTTTAACACCGGGGAGCTGTTTTTT

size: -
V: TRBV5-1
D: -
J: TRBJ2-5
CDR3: CASSFLRPETQYF
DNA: TGCGCCAGCAGCTTCCTACGCCCCGAGACCCAGTACTTC

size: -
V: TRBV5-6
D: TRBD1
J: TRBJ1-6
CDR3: CASSVGQLNNSPLHF
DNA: TGTGCCAGCAGCGTGGGACAGTTGAATAATTCACCCCTCCACTTT

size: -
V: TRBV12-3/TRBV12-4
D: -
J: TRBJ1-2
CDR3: CASSENSGAGYTF
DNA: TGTGCCAGCAGTGAAAACAGCGGCGCTGGCTACACCTTC

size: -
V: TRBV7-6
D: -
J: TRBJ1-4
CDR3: CASSLDTGMGFATNEKLFF
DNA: TGTGCCAGCAGCTTAGACACAGGAATGGGGTTTGCAACTAATGAAAAACTGTTTTTT

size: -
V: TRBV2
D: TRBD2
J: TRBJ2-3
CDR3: CATTRGLAGGKTDTQYF
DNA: TGTGCCACCACTCGGGGACTAGCGGGGGGCAAGACAGATACGCAGTATTTT

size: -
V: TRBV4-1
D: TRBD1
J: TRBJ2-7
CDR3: CASSPRQGAYEQYF
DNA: TGCGCCAGCAGCCCTCGACAGGGGGCCTACGAGCAGTACTTC

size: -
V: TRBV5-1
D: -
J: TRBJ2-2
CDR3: CASSLASDRTGELFF
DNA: TGCGCCAGCAGCTTGGCCTCGGACAGAACCGGGGAGCTGTTTTTT

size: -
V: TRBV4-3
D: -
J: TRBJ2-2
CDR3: CASSPVAGSGELFF
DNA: TGCGCCAGCAGCCCAGTCGCAGGGTCCGGGGAGCTGTTTTTT

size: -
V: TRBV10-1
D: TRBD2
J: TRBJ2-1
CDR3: CASSGGTSGRAGSYNEQFF
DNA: TGCGCCAGCAGCGGAGGGACTAGCGGGAGGGCCGGGTCCTACAATGAGCAGTTCTTC

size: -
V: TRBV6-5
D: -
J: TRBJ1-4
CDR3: CASSRNSVNEKLFF
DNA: TGTGCCAGCAGTAGGAACAGTGTTAATGAAAAACTGTTTTTT

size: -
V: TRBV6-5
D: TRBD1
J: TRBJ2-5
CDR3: CASSYGDRGLETQYF
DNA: TGTGCCAGCAGTTACGGTGACAGGGGGTTGGAGACCCAGTACTTC

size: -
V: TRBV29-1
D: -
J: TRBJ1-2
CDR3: CSVDRFVSGYTF
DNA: TGCAGCGTTGACCGGTTTGTAAGTGGCTACACCTTC

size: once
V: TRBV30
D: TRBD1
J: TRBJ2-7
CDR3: CAWTTTGPLPNIYEQYF
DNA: TGTGCCTGGACCACGACAGGGCCTCTTCCCAACATATACGAGCAGTACTTC

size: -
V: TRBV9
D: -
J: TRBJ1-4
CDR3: CASSVATTGSPLFF
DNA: TGTGCCAGCAGCGTAGCTACGACAGGATCCCCACTGTTTTTT

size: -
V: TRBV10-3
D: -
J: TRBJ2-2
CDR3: CAISDGTVGTGELFF
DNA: TGTGCCATCAGTGATGGGACTGTCGGCACCGGGGAGCTGTTTTTT

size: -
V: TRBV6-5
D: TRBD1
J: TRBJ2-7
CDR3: CASRTGKYEQYF
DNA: TGTGCCAGCAGGACAGGGAAGTACGAGCAGTACTTC

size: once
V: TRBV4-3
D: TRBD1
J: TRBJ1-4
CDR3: CASSPRTGRGEKLFF
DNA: TGCGCCAGCAGCCCGAGGACAGGCCGGGGTGAAAAACTGTTTTTT

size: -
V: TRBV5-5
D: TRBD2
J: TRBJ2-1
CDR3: CASSGRASVDEQFF
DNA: TGTGCCAGCAGCGGGAGGGCTAGCGTTGATGAGCAGTTCTTC

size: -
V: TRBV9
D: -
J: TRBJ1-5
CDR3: CASSATGNSNQPQHF
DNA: TGTGCCAGCAGCGCGACAGGTAATAGCAATCAGCCCCAGCATTTT

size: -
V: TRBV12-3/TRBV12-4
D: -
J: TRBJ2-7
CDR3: CASSLPAYEQYF
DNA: TGTGCCAGCAGTTTACCCGCCTACGAGCAGTACTTC